This T cell receptor beta chain was recorded in a study of blood T cells in healthy people across ages. Study results and caveats: It was the long-lived donors that had more naive CD4+ cells and higher diversity than aged donors.

This clonotype occurred once. The antigen is not known. Primed by a sample-barcoded 5' primer and a J-beta primer mix, a second PCR proceeded for roughly 6 to 12 cycles. TCRdb analysed the 5' RACE reads with MiXCR anew, one entry per CDR3 protein. This table has fewer than 650,000 distinct CDR3 sequences, roughly a quarter appearing once. Trimming removed 3 bases from V and 2 bases from J; junction bases left unmatched: 6. This CDR3 is 15 amino acids long. CDR1 and CDR2 (germline): SGDLS, YYNGEE. The same sample was also used in a study of T cells of mothers and their children. That study adds: The overlap seen between related mothers and children slightly exceeded that of unrelated pairs, though not significantly.

The sequence came from a boy aged 2 to 10 in good health. This sequence joins TRBV9 and TRBJ2-3; 7 bases align to TRBD2. The sequenced material came from blood. Here the CDR3 reads CASSGSGDYTDTQYF. The DNA for the CDR3 is TGTGCCAGCAGCGGGAGCGGGGATTACACAGATACGCAGTATTTT.